This record covers a single T cell receptor (beta chain). The sample originates from a study of blood T cell repertoires in COVID-19. About the study: Acute and convalescent COVID-19 specimens originated in the United States, Italy and Spain. In each case, the material was cDNA or gDNA derived from T cells, B-cell-depleted T cells, or PBMCs.

V shed 6 bases and J 0 bases; nucleotides not matched to a gene: 5. Germline V gene sequence: CDR1 MNHEY, CDR2 SVGAGI. The CDR3 spans 15 residues. Methods used by the authors: Amplification of reference gene primers provided the estimated nucleated cell counts. Measured with immunoSEQ multiplex PCR; TCRdb has only the in-frame clones, and not every one. Clone size and the V and J calls come from that table; the DNA yielded D and trimming. In the table there are 400,000 or so clones, around 90% of which are singletons. The V gene is TRBV6-5, the J gene TRBJ2-3; 8 bases line up with TRBD2. The specimen was peripheral blood. This clonotype was obtained from a man aged 18 to 35 with COVID-19, enrolled during active disease. CDR3 nucleotide sequence: TGTGCCAGCAGGGACGGGGGGGTAAGCACAGATACGCAGTATTTT. It specifies CASRDGGVSTDTQYF.